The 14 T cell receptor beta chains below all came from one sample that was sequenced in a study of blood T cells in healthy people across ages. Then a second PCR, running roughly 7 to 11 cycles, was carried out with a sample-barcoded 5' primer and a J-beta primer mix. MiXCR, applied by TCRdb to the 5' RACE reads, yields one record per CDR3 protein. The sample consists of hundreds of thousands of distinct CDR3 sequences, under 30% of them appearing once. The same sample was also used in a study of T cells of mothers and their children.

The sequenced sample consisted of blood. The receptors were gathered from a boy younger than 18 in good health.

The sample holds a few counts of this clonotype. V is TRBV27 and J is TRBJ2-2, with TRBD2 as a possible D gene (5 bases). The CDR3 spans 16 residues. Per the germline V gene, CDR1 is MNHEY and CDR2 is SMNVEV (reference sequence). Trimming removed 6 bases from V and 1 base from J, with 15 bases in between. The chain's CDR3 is CASRSWSGLNTGELFF. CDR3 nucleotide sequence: TGTGCCAGCAGATCTTGGAGCGGACTGAACACCGGGGAGCTGTTTTTT.

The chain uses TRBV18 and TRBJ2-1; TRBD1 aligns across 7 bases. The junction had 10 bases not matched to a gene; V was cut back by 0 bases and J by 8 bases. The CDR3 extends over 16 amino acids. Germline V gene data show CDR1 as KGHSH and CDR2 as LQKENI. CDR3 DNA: TGTGCCAGCTCACCACCGGGTCAGGGGGTAATCTATGAGCAGTTCTTC. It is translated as CASSPPGQGVIYEQFF.

The CDR3 DNA follows: TGTGCCAGCAGTTCCGATGAGACAGGGGGCCGTGAAAAACTGTTTTTT. It codes for CASSSDETGGREKLFF. The rearrangement joins TRBV28 to TRBJ1-4; 10 nucleotides match TRBD1. This CDR3 has 16 amino acids. J lost 7 bases, V lost 4 bases, and 9 bases had no gene match. The germline V gene encodes CDR1 MDHEN and CDR2 SYDVKM.

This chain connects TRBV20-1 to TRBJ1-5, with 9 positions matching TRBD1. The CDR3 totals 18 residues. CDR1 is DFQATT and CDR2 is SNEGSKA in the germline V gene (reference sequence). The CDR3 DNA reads TGCAGAGACAGGGGGATCCCTCCCAAGGGATATGGCAATCAGCCCCAGCATTTT. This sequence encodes CRDRGIPPKGYGNQPQHF.

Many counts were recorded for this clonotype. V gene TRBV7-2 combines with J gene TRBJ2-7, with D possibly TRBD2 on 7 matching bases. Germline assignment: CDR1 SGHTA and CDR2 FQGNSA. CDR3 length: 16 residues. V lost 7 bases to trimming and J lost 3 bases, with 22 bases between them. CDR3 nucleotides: TGTGCCAGCACCCCAAAGGGGGAGTCTAGCGGCTACGAGCAGTACTTC. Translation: CASTPKGESSGYEQYF.

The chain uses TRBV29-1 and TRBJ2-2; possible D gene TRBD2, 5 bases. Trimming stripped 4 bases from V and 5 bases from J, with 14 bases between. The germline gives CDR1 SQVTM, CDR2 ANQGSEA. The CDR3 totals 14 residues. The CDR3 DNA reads TGCAGCGTTGTGGAGCGGCAACAGACCGGGGAGCTGTTTTTT. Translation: CSVVERQQTGELFF.

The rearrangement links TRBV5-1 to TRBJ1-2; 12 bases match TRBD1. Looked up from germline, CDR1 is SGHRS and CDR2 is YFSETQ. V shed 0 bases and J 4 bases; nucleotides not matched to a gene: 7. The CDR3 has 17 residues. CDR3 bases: TGCGCCAGCAGCTTGGATGGGACAGGGGGCTATGTCTATGGCTACACCTTC. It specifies CASSLDGTGGYVYGYTF.

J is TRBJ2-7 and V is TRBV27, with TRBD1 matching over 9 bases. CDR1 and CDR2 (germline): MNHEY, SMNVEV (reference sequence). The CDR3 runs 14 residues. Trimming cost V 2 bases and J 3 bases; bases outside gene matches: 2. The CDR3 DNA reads TGTGCCAGCAGTTTAGGGACAGGGCACTACGAGCAGTACTTC. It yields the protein CASSLGTGHYEQYF.

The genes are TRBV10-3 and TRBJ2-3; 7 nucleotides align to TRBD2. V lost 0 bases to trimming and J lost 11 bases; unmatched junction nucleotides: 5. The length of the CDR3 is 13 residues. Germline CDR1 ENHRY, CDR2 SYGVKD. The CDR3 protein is CAISESGREKQYF. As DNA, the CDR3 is TGTGCCATCAGTGAGTCAGGGCGGGAGAAGCAGTATTTT.

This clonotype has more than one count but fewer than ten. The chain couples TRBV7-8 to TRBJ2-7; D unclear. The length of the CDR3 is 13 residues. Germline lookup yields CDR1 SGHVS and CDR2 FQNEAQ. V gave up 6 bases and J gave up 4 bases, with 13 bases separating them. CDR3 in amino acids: CASSGYTQYEQYF. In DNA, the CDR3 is TGTGCCAGCAGTGGGTATACGCAATACGAGCAGTACTTC.

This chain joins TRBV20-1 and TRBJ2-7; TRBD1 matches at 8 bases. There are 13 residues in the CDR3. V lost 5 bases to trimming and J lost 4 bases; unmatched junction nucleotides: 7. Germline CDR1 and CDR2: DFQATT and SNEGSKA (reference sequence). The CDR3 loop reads CSAFKTGVYEQYF. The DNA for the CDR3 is TGCAGTGCTTTTAAGACAGGGGTGTACGAGCAGTACTTC.

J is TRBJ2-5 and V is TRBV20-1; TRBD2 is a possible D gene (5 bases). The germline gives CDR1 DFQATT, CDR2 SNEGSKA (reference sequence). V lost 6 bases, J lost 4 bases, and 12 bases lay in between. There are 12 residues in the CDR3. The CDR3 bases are TGCAGTGCCCTGGACTTGGGAGAGACCCAGTACTTC. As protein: CSALDLGETQYF.

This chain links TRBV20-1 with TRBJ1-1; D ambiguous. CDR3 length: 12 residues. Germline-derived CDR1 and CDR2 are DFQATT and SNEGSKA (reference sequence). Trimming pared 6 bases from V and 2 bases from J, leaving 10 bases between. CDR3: CSALIANTEAFF. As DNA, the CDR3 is TGCAGTGCCCTAATAGCAAACACTGAAGCTTTCTTT.

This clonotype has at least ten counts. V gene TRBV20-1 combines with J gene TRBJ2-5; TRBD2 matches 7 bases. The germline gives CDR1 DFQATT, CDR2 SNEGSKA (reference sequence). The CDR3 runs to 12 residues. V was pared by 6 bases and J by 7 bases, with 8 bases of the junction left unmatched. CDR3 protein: CSAVGTIGTQYF. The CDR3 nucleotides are TGCAGTGCCGTCGGGACTATAGGGACCCAGTACTTC.